This TCR beta chain was sequenced in a study of PD-L1 blockade in urothelial cancer. Across the whole study: Per blood sample, T cells had a median of roughly 150,000.

Time point noted: pretreatment peripheral blood. This clone was counted a single time. Data came from immunoSEQ multiplex PCR; TCRdb stores just in-frame clones and leaves some out. The sample shows about 63,000 clones, 81% of them seen only once. The germline V gene has CDR1 SGHNT and CDR2 YYREEE (reference sequence). The CDR3 consists of 15 residues. Between the trimmed V and J ends, which lost 4 bases and 9 bases, there was a span of 20 bases. The sample in question was PBMCs, obtained around atezolizumab (anti-PD-L1) treatment. The TCR was taken from a man in his 70s with urothelial cancer. The V gene is TRBV5-4, the J gene TRBJ2-1; possible D gene TRBD1, 5 bases. CDR3: CASSIERQGPAEQFF. The DNA for the CDR3 is TGTGCCAGCAGCATTGAACGTCAGGGCCCCGCTGAGCAGTTCTTC.